Listed here is a single TCR beta chain. Its antigen is undetermined. The data were taken from a study of T cell responses to AZD1222 COVID-19 vaccine. As for the study in general: Pooled together were second doses at about 4 or about 12 weeks. General observations from the study: Compared with day 0, the breadth and depth of the Spike-specific TCR repertoire rose significantly after two doses of AZD1222. Donors were chiefly white British, with a greater number of females, and clonal diversity was perhaps underestimated.

CDR3 length equals 13 residues. Trimming shortened V by 0 bases and J by 5 bases, and 8 bases separated the two germline ends. Germline assignment: CDR1 SGHRS and CDR2 YFSETQ. The repertoire was sequenced with immunoSEQ multiplex PCR; TCRdb's copy has only in-frame clones and lacks some. Among 110,000 to 150,000 clones, 90% were seen once, and the ten largest hold 3.4%. This material consisted of peripheral blood, taken on day 0 of AZD1222 vaccination. V and J are TRBV5-1 and TRBJ2-5; D call uncertain. The sequence was collected from an adult in good health. The CDR3 DNA sequence: TGCGCCAGCAGCTTGGGGGTCCTGGAGACCCAGTACTTC. Residues: CASSLGVLETQYF.